This T cell receptor (beta chain) appears in the sequencing data of a study of T cells in Graves' hyperthyroidism and ophthalmopathy. A few counts support this clonotype. Its target is not known. Germline V CDR1 and CDR2: SGHKS, YYEKEE (reference sequence). Trimming took 3 bases from V and 9 from J, leaving 18 bases between them. CDR3 size: 15 residues. Study-wide results and caveats: Among thyroid clonotypes expanded above 0.001, most also appeared in blood.

TCR beta CDR3 regions were amplified from RNA. HTBI primers drove first-round RT-PCR of the TCR CDR3. TCRdb itself ran the multiplex PCR reads through MiXCR, one entry per CDR3 protein. The sample includes more than 150,000 distinct CDR3 sequences, 17% of them seen just once. This TCR derives from a woman in her forties or fifties with Graves' hyperthyroidism. This rearrangement joins TRBV5-5 to TRBJ2-2, with a weak D call TRBD1 (6 bases). Sample: blood. The CDR3 sequence is CASSSLKTGSRELFF. The CDR3 region has the DNA TGTGCCAGCAGCTCTCTTAAAACAGGGTCCCGGGAGCTGTTTTTT.